This T cell receptor beta chain was recovered during a study of sequential checkpoint blockade in melanoma (dated by TCRdb to about 2019). As for the study more broadly: Patients were assigned by 1:1 randomization to either first-line nivolumab followed by ipilimumab (arm A) or ipilimumab followed by nivolumab (arm B). Maintenance nivolumab came after both trial sequences. What the research found in general, with its limitations: Validation of the response-prediction model combining TCR metrics and mutation burden is needed in larger, independent patient cohorts.

CDR1 and CDR2, looked up from the germline V gene (reference sequence), are LNHDA and SQIVND. V is cut back by 5 bases and J by 9 bases, with 8 bases in the junction unmatched. The CDR3 numbers 15 residues from cysteine through phenylalanine. Only CDR3 DNA is held: 45 bases, read in frame from base 1. The sample's treatment or condition label, in plain terms: randomized to nivolumab then ipilimumab (arm A) or the reverse (arm B). None of the patients in the trial had previously been given DNA-damaging chemotherapy. On a FACS Aria II flow cytometer, live CD3+CD8+ cells that were negative for CD19 and CD56 were sorted from thawed PBMCs. CheckMate 064, a randomized, open-label phase II trial of sequential checkpoint blockade, was the source of the samples, all of which came from patients with melanoma. Peripheral blood mononuclear cells were collected by leukapheresis, purified using Ficoll-Paque, and frozen in human serum containing approximately 9.4% DMSO. Immediately after sorting, the purity of sorted blood CD3+CD8+ cells was verified to be >98%, after which DNA was extracted.

TCRbeta CDR3 regions were immunosequenced from genomic DNA with the immunoSEQ Assay. Before high-throughput sequencing, the genomic DNA was amplified using bias-controlled multiplex PCR. The original pipeline was this. To quantify the absolute abundance of each unique TCRbeta CDR3 region, the sequences were collapsed and filtered. Clonality, defined as 1 minus Pielou's evenness, was calculated using only productive rearrangements. A previously published method was used to identify clones whose frequencies were significantly greater in on-treatment samples than in baseline samples. Entries here come from immuneACCESS through TCRdb and include only in-frame sequences with V and J called. Some clones fail to appear in such tables; in the studies checked, an unresolved V gene covers under half of the shortfall, and the cause of the remainder is unknown. V and J calls and clone size follow that table, whereas D and trimming were derived from the DNA. The sample table holds some 20,000 clones, of which around 82% were seen once. 30% to 45% of the sample rests with the top ten.

As concerns this clone: The antigen it recognizes is unknown. Within one base of it there is no much larger clone, and no base qualities were kept.

The TCR sequence derives from a human donor with melanoma. The chain links TRBV19 with TRBJ2-1; TRBD2 fits 12 bases in the junction. Sequenced here: CD8+ T cells sorted from blood (inferred from file names), sampled from a patient given nivolumab and ipilimumab in sequence. DNA sequence: TGTGCCAGTAGTCTGACTAGCGGGAGTGTGAGTGAGCAGTTCTTC. Translated, this is CASSLTSGSVSEQFF.